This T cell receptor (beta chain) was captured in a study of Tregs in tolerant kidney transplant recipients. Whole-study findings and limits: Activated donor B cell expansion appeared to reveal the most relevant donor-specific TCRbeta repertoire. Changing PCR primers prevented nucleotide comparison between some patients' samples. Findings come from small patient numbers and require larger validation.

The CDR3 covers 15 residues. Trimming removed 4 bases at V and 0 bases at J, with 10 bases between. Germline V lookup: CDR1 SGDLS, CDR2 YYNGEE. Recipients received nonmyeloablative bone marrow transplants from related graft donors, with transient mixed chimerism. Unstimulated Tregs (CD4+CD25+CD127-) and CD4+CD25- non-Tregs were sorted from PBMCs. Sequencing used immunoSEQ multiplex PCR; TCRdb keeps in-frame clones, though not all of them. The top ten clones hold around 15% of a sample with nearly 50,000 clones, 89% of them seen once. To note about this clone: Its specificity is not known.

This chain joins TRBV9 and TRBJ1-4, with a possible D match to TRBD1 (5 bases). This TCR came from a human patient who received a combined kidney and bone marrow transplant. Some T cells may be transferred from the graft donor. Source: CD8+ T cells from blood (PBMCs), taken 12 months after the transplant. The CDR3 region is CASSSGGSTNEKLFF. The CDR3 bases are TGTGCCAGCAGCTCTGGGGGGTCAACTAATGAAAAACTGTTTTTT.